The rows below give T cell receptor beta chains drawn from one sample of a study of response to subunit inactivated influenza vaccine. TCRdb analysed the RT-PCR reads with MiXCR anew, one entry per CDR3 protein. The table lists hundreds of thousands of distinct CDR3 sequences, 11% to 15% of them singletons. This sample comprised PBMCs from blood, obtained around 14 days before vaccination. These receptors originate from a man aged 50 to 60 who received an inactivated influenza vaccine. CDR3s include the opening cysteine and the closing phenylalanine or tryptophan. A D gene is named only where the DNA matches it firmly. Size tells how often a clone was seen (once, few, many) or the class of an expanded clone, and some rows leave it out.

j_call	clone_size	v_call	d_call	cdr3_nt	cdr3_aa
TRBJ1-2	many	TRBV6-6	NA	TGTGCCAGCAGCCTAGACAGCCCCTATGGCTACACCTTC	CASSLDSPYGYTF
TRBJ2-1	NA	TRBV20-1	NA	TGCAGTGCTAGAGATTCCCGAGGGGCGTACAATGAGCAGTTCTTC	CSARDSRGAYNEQFF
TRBJ1-2	NA	TRBV2	NA	TGTGCCAGCAGTGAACACAGCCTCTATGGCTACACCTTC	CASSEHSLYGYTF
TRBJ1-3	NA	TRBV12-3/TRBV12-4	NA	TGTGCCAGCAGGGGTGTTGGGCAGGGCGGTGGAAACACCATATATTTT	CASRGVGQGGGNTIYF
TRBJ2-1	many	TRBV27	TRBD1	TGTGCCAGCAGTTTAGGGACAGGACACAATGAGCAGTTCTTC	CASSLGTGHNEQFF
TRBJ1-1	NA	TRBV14	NA	TGTGCCAGCAGCCAAGGGATTTGGACTGAAGCTTTCTTT	CASSQGIWTEAFF
TRBJ2-7	few	TRBV28	TRBD1	TGTGCCAGCAGGGGGACAGGGTTTAACCACGAGCAGTACTTC	CASRGTGFNHEQYF
TRBJ2-1	few	TRBV5-1	NA	TGCGCCAGCAGCTTCCGGGTTAGCTCCTACAATGAGCAGTTCTTC	CASSFRVSSYNEQFF
TRBJ2-1	few	TRBV7-3	NA	TGTGCCAGCAGCTACGACTACTACAATGAGCAGTTCTTC	CASSYDYYNEQFF
TRBJ2-1	NA	TRBV11-2	TRBD2	TGTGCCAGCAGCTCTAGGGGACTAGCGGGAACATTATCCTACAATGTGCAGTTCTTC	CASSSRGLAGTLSYNVQFF
TRBJ2-1	few	TRBV28	TRBD2	TGTGCCACCTGCCTAGCGGGGGGGCCGAATGAGCAGTTCTTC	CATCLAGGPNEQFF
TRBJ2-1	NA	TRBV7-3	TRBD2	TGTGCCAGCAGCCCCACTAGCGGGAGATGGAATGAGCAGTTCTTC	CASSPTSGRWNEQFF
TRBJ2-7	NA	TRBV18	NA	TGTGCCAGCTCACCCCAGGGTTTTCTCTACGAGCAGTACTTC	CASSPQGFLYEQYF
TRBJ1-1	NA	TRBV25-1	TRBD1	TGTGCCAGCAGTTCATGGACAGGCGTGTCTGAAGCTTTCTTT	CASSSWTGVSEAFF
TRBJ2-6	few	TRBV7-2	NA	TGTGCCAGCAGCCAGGAGATTAGTGGGGCCAACGTCCTGACTTTC	CASSQEISGANVLTF
TRBJ2-7	NA	TRBV30	NA	TGTGCCTGGAGTGTACCCCAGGTTTCCTACGAGCAGTACTTC	CAWSVPQVSYEQYF
TRBJ2-5	once	TRBV7-2	NA	TGTGCCAGCAGCTTAGGTGGGAGCCAGGGACAGACCCAGTACTTC	CASSLGGSQGQTQYF
TRBJ1-1	few	TRBV4-3	NA	TGCGCCAGCAGCCACGGAACTAACACTGAAGCTTTCTTT	CASSHGTNTEAFF
TRBJ1-3	many	TRBV3-1	NA	TGTGCCAGCAGCCAAGGACCCCTCTCTGGAAACACCATATATTTT	CASSQGPLSGNTIYF
TRBJ2-7	many	TRBV29-1	NA	TGCAGCGTTGAAGATCCGCAGGAACTCTACGAGCAGTACTTC	CSVEDPQELYEQYF
TRBJ2-1	NA	TRBV20-1	TRBD1	TGCAGTGCTAGAGGTCCGGACAGGGGGAATGAGCAGTTCTTC	CSARGPDRGNEQFF
TRBJ2-7	few	TRBV9	TRBD1	TGTGCCAGCAGCGTAGAAGGGACAGGGTTTTACGAGCAGTACTTC	CASSVEGTGFYEQYF
TRBJ1-2	many	TRBV4-1	NA	TGCGCCAGCAGCCAAGCGACGGGAGCTAACTATGGCTACACCTTC	CASSQATGANYGYTF
TRBJ2-6	NA	TRBV7-2	NA	TGTGCCAGCAGCTTACAAGTAGGGGGGGCTGGGGCCAACGTCCTGACTTTC	CASSLQVGGAGANVLTF
TRBJ2-7	few	TRBV7-6	NA	TGTGCCAGCAGCCCCGGGACCCAGAACTACGAGCAGTACTTC	CASSPGTQNYEQYF
TRBJ2-5	NA	TRBV7-6	TRBD2	TGTGCCAGCAGCCCCCCGATAGCGGGAGGGCGGGAGACCCAGTACTTC	CASSPPIAGGRETQYF
TRBJ2-2	NA	TRBV9	NA	TGTGCCAGCAGCGTAGAAGTAGCGGATATAACCGGGGAGCTGTTTTTT	CASSVEVADITGELFF
TRBJ2-7	NA	TRBV28	TRBD1	TGTGCCAGCAGCCTACTACCGGGACAGGGCACCTACGAGCAGTACTTC	CASSLLPGQGTYEQYF
TRBJ1-5	many	TRBV28	NA	TGTGCCAGCAGTTTACGGGGGCAGCCCCAGCATTTT	CASSLRGQPQHF
TRBJ2-7	NA	TRBV27	NA	TGTGCCAGCAGTCCCGATCCCTCTAGGACCTACGAGCAGTACTTC	CASSPDPSRTYEQYF
TRBJ2-5	NA	TRBV3-1	TRBD1	TGTGCCAGCAGCCAACAGGCGACAGGGAAAGAGACCCAGTACTTC	CASSQQATGKETQYF
TRBJ2-5	NA	TRBV24-1	NA	TGTGCCACCAGTGACCTGGAGCAAGAGACCCAGTACTTC	CATSDLEQETQYF
TRBJ1-5	few	TRBV10-2	NA	TGCGCCAGCGACAACGGGCTAGGCAATCAGCCCCAGCATTTT	CASDNGLGNQPQHF
TRBJ2-6	NA	TRBV27	NA	TGTGCCAGCAGTTCTGGCGGGACTCCCTGGTCTGGGGCCAACGTCCTGACTTTC	CASSSGGTPWSGANVLTF
TRBJ1-1	few	TRBV20-1	NA	TGCAGTGCTAGAGAAGGGGTCGCAGCGGAAGCTTTCTTT	CSAREGVAAEAFF
TRBJ1-2	many	TRBV5-1	NA	TGCGCCAGCAGCTTGCGGGAGGGCATCGGCTACACCTTC	CASSLREGIGYTF
TRBJ1-3	NA	TRBV5-5	NA	TGTGCCAGCAGCTTGTATGGAGGGGGCTCTGGAAACACCATATATTTT	CASSLYGGGSGNTIYF
TRBJ1-6	few	TRBV11-2	NA	TGTGCCAGCAGCTTAGAGTTCCCCATAGGCGGTTCACCCCTCCACTTT	CASSLEFPIGGSPLHF
TRBJ2-3	NA	TRBV5-5	NA	TGTGCCAGCAGCTCCGGGACAAGGTGCACAGATACGCAGTATTTT	CASSSGTRCTDTQYF
TRBJ2-2	few	TRBV10-3	TRBD1	TGTGCCATCAGTACCGGGACAGGGAACACCGGGGAGCTGTTTTTT	CAISTGTGNTGELFF
TRBJ1-6	NA	TRBV7-2	NA	TGTGCCAGCAGCCCCCAAGGCAGGAACTATAATTCACCCCTCCACTTT	CASSPQGRNYNSPLHF
TRBJ2-1	few	TRBV20-1	NA	TGCAGTGCTAGAAACCGGGACAACTACAATGAGCAGTTCTTC	CSARNRDNYNEQFF
TRBJ1-2	few	TRBV10-3	TRBD1	TGTGCCATCAGTCCCTCCGAGGGGACAGGGGTTACCTATGGCTACACCTTC	CAISPSEGTGVTYGYTF
TRBJ1-6	few	TRBV6-1	TRBD1	TGTGCCAGCACTCAGTTGGGACAGGGATCTTCACCCCTCCACTTT	CASTQLGQGSSPLHF
TRBJ2-7	NA	TRBV20-1	TRBD1	TGCAGTGCTAGAGATGGGGGGATCAGGACAGGGGTTAGCGAGCAGTACTTC	CSARDGGIRTGVSEQYF
TRBJ2-2	NA	TRBV9	NA	TGTGCCAGCAGCGTAGGTGGGGTCTCCGGGGAGCTGTTTTTT	CASSVGGVSGELFF
TRBJ1-1	many	TRBV6-5	NA	TGTGCCAGCAGTTACCAACCGACAGTGAACACTGAAGCTTTCTTT	CASSYQPTVNTEAFF
TRBJ2-5	many	TRBV29-1	NA	TGCAGCGTTGATATGGCCCATGAGACCCAGTACTTC	CSVDMAHETQYF
TRBJ2-7	many	TRBV6-2/TRBV6-3	NA	TGTGCCAGCAGTGATCGAACACTCATCTCCTACGAGCAGTACTTC	CASSDRTLISYEQYF
TRBJ2-7	NA	TRBV18	TRBD1	TGTGCCAGCTCACCCCCAGGCGCTAGACAGGGAGTCTACGAGCAGTACTTC	CASSPPGARQGVYEQYF
TRBJ2-4	few	TRBV9	NA	TGTGCCAGCAGCGTAGGTATTAGCGGAAACATTCAGTACTTC	CASSVGISGNIQYF
TRBJ2-1	NA	TRBV10-3	TRBD2	TGTGCCATCAGTGAGGGGATAGCGGGAGCGGATGAGCAGTTCTTC	CAISEGIAGADEQFF
TRBJ2-3	few	TRBV15	TRBD2	TGTGCCACCAGCATTGGGACTAGCGGGAGGGCCGACACAGATACGCAGTATTTT	CATSIGTSGRADTDTQYF
TRBJ2-7	NA	TRBV29-1	TRBD1	TGCAGCGGATCCGGGACAGGGAGGTACGAGCAGTACTTC	CSGSGTGRYEQYF
TRBJ1-1	many	TRBV9	NA	TGTGCCACCAACCGGGGGGAGACGGACACTGAAGCTTTCTTT	CATNRGETDTEAFF
TRBJ2-1	NA	TRBV12-3/TRBV12-4	TRBD2	TGTGCCAGCACTCAGCGGGAGCGGAATGAGCAGTTCTTC	CASTQRERNEQFF
TRBJ1-1	NA	TRBV7-9	TRBD1	TGTGCCAGCAGCTTCGGGACAGGGTACGACACTGAAGCTTTCTTT	CASSFGTGYDTEAFF
TRBJ2-1	many	TRBV27	NA	TGTGCCAGCAGTTTAAGGTATCCAGGGGATTACAATGAGCAGTTCTTC	CASSLRYPGDYNEQFF
TRBJ2-1	few	TRBV6-1	TRBD2	TGTGCCAGCAGTACCACCGGGAGGGCCGAAGGGTCCAATGAGCAGTTCTTC	CASSTTGRAEGSNEQFF
TRBJ2-5	few	TRBV20-1	NA	TGCAGTGCTTCTGGTGTTCGGAAGACCCAGTACTTC	CSASGVRKTQYF